This T cell receptor (beta chain) was captured by sequencing in a study of blood T cells in healthy people across ages. Between the trimmed V and J ends, which lost 1 base and 1 base, there was a span of 13 bases. The CDR3 extends over 15 amino acids. CDR1 is DFQATT and CDR2 is SNEGSKA in the germline V gene (reference sequence). Through a sample-barcoded 5' primer and a J-beta primer mix, a second PCR was run for about 6 to 11 cycles. In TCRdb, the 5' RACE reads were re-called with MiXCR into one record per CDR3 protein. The sample comprises some 640,000 distinct CDR3 sequences, 45% to 50% of which are singletons, and under 35% rests with the top ten. Regarding this clonotype: No antigen is known for it.

Notes on the study in general: Comparison with aged donors showed that long-lived donors had more naive CD4+ cells and higher diversity. Age showed a roughly linear inverse relationship with TCR beta diversity per million T cells.

The source is a woman in her fifties or sixties in good health. The V call is TRBV20-1, the J call TRBJ1-1, with D unclear. The specimen sequenced was blood. Written as DNA, the CDR3 is TGCAGTGCTAGAGCCCCGAATTCAAGGAACACTGAAGCTTTCTTT. Protein: CSARAPNSRNTEAFF.